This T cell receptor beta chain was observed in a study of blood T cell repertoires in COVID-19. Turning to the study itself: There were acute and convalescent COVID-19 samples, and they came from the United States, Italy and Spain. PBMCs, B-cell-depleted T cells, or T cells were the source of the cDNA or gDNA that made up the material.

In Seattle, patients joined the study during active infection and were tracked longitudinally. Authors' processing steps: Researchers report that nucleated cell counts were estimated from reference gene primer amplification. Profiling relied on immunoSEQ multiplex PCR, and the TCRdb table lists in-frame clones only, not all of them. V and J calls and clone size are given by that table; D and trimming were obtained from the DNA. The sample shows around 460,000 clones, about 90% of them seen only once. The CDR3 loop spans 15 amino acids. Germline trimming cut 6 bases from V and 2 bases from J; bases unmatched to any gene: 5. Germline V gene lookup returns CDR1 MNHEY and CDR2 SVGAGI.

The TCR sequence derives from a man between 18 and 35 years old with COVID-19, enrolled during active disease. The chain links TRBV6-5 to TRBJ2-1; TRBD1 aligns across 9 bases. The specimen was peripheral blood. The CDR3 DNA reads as TGTGCCAGCAGACCGGACAGGGGAGCCTACAATGAGCAGTTCTTC. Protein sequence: CASRPDRGAYNEQFF.